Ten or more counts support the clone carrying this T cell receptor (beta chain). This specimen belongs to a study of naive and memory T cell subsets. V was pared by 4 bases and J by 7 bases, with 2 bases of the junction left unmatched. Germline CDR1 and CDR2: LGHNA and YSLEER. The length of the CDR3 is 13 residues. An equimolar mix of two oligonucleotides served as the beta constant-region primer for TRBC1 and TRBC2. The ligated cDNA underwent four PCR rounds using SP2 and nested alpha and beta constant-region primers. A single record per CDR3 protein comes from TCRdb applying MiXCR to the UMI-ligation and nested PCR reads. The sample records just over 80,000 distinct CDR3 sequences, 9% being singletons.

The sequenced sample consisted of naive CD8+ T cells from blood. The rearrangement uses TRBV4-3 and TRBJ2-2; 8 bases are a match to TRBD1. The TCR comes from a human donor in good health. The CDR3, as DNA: TGCGCCAGCAGCCCGACAGGGGACGGGGAGCTGTTTTTT. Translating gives CASSPTGDGELFF.